This T cell receptor (beta chain) was profiled in a study of blood T cells in healthy people across ages. Per the germline V gene, CDR1 is DFQATT and CDR2 is SNEGSKA (reference sequence). This CDR3 has 16 residues. V shed 3 bases and J shed 9 bases, with 24 bases lying between them. Then a second PCR, running roughly 7 to 11 cycles, was carried out with a sample-barcoded 5' primer and a J-beta primer mix. Each cDNA molecule carried a tag from a template-switch adaptor that contained 12 random nucleotides. TCRdb ran MiXCR on the 5' RACE reads and lists one entry per CDR3 protein. The sample holds fewer than 2,000,000 distinct CDR3 sequences, about 31% seen once. This clonotype was seen a handful of times.

The sequencing input was blood. This TCR derives from a woman aged 25 to 39 in good health. The chain recombines TRBV20-1 with TRBJ2-4, with D possibly TRBD2 on 5 matching bases. This CDR3 is CSASPKETPGFSIQYF. The DNA of the CDR3 is TGCAGTGCTAGCCCAAAGGAGACCCCGGGATTTAGCATTCAGTACTTC.